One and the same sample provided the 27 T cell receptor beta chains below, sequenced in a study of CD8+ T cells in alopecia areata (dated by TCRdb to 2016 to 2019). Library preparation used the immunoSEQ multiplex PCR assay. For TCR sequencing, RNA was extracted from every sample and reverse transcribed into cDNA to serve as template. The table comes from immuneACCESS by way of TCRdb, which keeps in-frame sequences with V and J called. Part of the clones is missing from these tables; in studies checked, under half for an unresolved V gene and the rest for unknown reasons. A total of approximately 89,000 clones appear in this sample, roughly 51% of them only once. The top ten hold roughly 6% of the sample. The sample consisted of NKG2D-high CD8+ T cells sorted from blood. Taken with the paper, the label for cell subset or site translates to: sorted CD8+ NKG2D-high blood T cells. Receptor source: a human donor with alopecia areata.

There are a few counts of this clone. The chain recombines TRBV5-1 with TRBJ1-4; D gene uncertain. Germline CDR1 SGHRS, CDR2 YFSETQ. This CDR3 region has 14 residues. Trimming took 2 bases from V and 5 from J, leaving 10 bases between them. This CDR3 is CASSLNRQNEKLFF. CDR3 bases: TGCGCCAGCAGCTTAAATCGGCAAAATGAAAAACTGTTTTTT.

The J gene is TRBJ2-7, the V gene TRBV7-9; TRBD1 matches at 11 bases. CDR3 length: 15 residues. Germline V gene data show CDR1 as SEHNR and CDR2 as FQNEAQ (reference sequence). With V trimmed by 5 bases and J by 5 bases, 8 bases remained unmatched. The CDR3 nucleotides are TGTGCCAGCAGCACGGACAGGGGGCTAGACCACGAGCAGTACTTC. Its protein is CASSTDRGLDHEQYF.

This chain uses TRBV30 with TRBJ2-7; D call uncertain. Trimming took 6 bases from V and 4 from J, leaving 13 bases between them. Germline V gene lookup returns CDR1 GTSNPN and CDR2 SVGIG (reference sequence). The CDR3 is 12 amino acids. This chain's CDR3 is CACLLPTYEQYF. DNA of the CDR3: TGTGCCTGCCTTTTACCTACATACGAGCAGTACTTC.

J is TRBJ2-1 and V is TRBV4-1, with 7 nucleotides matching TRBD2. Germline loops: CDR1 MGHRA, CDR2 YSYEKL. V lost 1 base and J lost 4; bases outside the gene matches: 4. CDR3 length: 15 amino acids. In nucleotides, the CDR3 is TGCGCCAGCAGCCAAGGGAGCGGGACTTACAATGAGCAGTTCTTC. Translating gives CASSQGSGTYNEQFF.

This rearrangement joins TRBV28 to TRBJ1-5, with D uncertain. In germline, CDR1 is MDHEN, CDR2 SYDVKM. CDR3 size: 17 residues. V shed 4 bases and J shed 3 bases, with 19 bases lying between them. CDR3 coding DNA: TGTGCCAGCAGTTCGGTCGACATCACGAGGGACAATCAGCCCCAGCATTTT. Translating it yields CASSSVDITRDNQPQHF.

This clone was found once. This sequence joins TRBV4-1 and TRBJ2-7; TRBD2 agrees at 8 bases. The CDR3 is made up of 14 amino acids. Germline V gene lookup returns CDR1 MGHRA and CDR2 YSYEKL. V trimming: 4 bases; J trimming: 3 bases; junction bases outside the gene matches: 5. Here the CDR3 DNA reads TGCGCCAGCAGCCCCCGGGAGGGTGGCTACGAGCAGTACTTC. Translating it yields CASSPREGGYEQYF.

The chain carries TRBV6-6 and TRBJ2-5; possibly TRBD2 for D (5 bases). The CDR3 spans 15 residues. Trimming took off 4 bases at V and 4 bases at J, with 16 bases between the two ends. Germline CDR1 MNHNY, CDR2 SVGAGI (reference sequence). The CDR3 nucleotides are TGTGCCAGCAGTTCCCGAGGGCCCCACCGAGAGACCCAGTACTTC. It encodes CASSSRGPHRETQYF.

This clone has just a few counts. The DNA of the CDR3 is TGTGCCAGCACGGGGAAAGAGACCCAGTACTTC. Translated, it gives CASTGKETQYF. The chain employs TRBV7-9 and TRBJ2-5, with a tentative D call TRBD2 (5 bases). CDR1 is SEHNR, CDR2 FQNEAQ, per germline (reference sequence). Trimming cost V 7 bases and J 3 bases, with 6 bases left between them. This CDR3 comprises 11 residues.

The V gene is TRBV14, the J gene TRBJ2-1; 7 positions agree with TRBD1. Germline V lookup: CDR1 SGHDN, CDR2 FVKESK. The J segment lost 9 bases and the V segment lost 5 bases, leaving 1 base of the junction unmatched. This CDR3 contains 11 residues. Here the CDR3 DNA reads TGTGCCAGCAGCTCAGGGGGTGAGCAGTTCTTC. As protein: CASSSGGEQFF.

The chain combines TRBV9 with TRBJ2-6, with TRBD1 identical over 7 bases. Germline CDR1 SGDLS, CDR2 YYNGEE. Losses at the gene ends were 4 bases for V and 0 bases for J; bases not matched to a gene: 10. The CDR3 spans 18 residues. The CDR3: CASSSQGERDSGANVLTF. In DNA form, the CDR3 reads TGTGCCAGCAGCTCCCAGGGGGAGAGGGACTCTGGGGCCAACGTCCTGACTTTC.

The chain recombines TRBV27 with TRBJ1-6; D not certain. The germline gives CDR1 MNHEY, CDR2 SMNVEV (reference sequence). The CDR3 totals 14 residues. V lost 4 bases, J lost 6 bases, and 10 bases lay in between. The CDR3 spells CASSSGLTNSPLHF. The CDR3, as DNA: TGTGCCAGCAGTTCTGGACTTACTAATTCACCCCTCCACTTT.

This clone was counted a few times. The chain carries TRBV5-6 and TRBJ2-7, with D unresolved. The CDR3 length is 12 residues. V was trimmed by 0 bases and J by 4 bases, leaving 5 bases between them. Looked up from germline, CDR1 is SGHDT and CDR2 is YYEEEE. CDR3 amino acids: CASSLGLYEQYF. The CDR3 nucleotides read TGTGCCAGCAGCTTGGGATTGTACGAGCAGTACTTC. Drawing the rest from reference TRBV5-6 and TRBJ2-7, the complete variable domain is DAGVTQSPTHLIKTRGQQVTLRCSPKSGHDTVSWYQQALGQGPQFIFQYYEEEERQRGNFPDRFSGHQFPNYSSELNVNALLLGDSALYLCASSLGLYEQYFGPGTRLTVT.

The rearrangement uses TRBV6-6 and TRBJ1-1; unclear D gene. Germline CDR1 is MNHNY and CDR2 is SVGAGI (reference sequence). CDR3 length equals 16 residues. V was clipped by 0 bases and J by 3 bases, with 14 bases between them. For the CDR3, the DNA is TGTGCCAGCAGTTACTCGCAAACGCAGGCTGACACTGAAGCTTTCTTT. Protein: CASSYSQTQADTEAFF.

The CDR3: CASSLDYLYEQYF. As DNA, the CDR3 is TGCGCCAGCAGCTTGGACTACCTCTACGAGCAGTACTTC. This chain connects TRBV5-1 to TRBJ2-7; D remains unclear. CDR3 length: 13 amino acids. V lost 0 bases, J lost 3 bases, and 7 bases lay in between. Germline V gene data show CDR1 as SGHRS and CDR2 as YFSETQ.

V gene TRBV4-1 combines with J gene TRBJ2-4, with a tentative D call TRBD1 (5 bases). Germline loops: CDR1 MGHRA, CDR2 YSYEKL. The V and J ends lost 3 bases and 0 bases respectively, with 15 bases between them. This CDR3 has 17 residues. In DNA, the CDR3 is TGCGCCAGCAGCCACCCTCCCAGGGAATTAGCCAAAAACATTCAGTACTTC. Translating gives CASSHPPRELAKNIQYF.

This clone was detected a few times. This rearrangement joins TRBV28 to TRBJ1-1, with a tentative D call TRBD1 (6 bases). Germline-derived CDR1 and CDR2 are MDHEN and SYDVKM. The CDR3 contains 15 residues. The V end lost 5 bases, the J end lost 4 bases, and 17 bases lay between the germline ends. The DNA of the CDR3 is TGTGCCAGCAGTCCAATTCAGGGGTGGGGCACTGAAGCTTTCTTT. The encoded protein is CASSPIQGWGTEAFF. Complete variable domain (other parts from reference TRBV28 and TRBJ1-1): DVKVTQSSRYLVKRTGEKVFLECVQDMDHENMFWYRQDPGLGLRLIYFSYDVKMKEKGDIPEGYSVSREKKERFSLILESASTNQTSMYLCASSPIQGWGTEAFFGQGTRLTVV.

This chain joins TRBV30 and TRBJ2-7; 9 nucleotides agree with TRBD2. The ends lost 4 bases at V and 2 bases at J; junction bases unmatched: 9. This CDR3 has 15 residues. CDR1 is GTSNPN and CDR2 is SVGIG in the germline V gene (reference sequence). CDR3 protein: CAWNPRLAETYEQYF. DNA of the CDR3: TGTGCCTGGAACCCTCGACTAGCGGAAACCTACGAGCAGTACTTC.

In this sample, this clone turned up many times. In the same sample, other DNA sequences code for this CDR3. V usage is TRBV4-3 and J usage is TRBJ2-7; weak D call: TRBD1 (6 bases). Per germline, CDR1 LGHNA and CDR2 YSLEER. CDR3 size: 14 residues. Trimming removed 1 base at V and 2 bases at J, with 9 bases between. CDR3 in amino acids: CASSQGSGAYEQYF. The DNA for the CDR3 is TGCGCCAGCAGCCAAGGGTCAGGGGCCTACGAGCAGTACTTC.

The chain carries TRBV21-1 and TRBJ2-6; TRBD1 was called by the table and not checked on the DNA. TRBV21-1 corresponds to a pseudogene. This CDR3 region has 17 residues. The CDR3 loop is CASSKDVRVTGANVLTF. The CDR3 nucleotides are TGTGCCAGCAGCAAAGACGTCAGGGTAACTGGGGCCAACGTCCTGACTTTC.

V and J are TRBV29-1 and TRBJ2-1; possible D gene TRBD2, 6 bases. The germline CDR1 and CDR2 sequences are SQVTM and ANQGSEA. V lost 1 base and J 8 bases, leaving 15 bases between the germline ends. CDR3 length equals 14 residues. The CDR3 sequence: CSVEVVGSLDEQFF. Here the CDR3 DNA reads TGCAGCGTTGAAGTAGTCGGGAGTCTGGATGAGCAGTTCTTC.

The CDR3 reads CASSLGQNYEQYF. The CDR3 DNA reads TGTGCCAGCAGCTTAGGCCAGAACTACGAGCAGTACTTC. The chain uses TRBV7-9 and TRBJ2-7; no firm D call. V lost 1 base to trimming and J lost 3 bases, with 7 bases between them. CDR1 and CDR2 from the germline V gene are SEHNR and FQNEAQ (reference sequence). This CDR3 is 13 amino acids long.

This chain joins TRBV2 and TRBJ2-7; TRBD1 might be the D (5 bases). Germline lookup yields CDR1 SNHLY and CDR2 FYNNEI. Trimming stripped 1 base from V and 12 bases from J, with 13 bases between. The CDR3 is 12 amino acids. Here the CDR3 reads CASSEGTSCPYF. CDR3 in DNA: TGTGCCAGCAGTGAAGGGACATCTTGTCCGTACTTC.

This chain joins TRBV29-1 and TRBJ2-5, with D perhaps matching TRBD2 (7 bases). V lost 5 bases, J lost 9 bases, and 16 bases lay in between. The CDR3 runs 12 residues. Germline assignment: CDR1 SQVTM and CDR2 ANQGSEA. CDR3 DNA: TGCAGCGTTCGTACGAGGGGGGGCCCCCAGTACTTC. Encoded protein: CSVRTRGGPQYF.

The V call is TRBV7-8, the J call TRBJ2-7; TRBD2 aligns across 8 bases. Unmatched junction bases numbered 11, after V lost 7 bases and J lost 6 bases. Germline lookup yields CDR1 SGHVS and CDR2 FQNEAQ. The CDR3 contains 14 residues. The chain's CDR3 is CASTSRRGASEQYF. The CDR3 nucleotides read TGTGCCAGCACCTCCCGGCGGGGGGCCTCCGAGCAGTACTTC.

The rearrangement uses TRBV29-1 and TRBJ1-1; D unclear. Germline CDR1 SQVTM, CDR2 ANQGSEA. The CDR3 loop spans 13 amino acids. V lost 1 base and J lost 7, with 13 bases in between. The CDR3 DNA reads TGCAGCGTTGAAGGCGGAGAACACTATGAAGCTTTCTTT. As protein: CSVEGGEHYEAFF.

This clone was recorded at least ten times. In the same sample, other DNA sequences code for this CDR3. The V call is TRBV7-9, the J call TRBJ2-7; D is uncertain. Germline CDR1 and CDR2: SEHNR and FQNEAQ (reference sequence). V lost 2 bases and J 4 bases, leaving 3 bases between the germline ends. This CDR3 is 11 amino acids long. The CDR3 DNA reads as TGTGCCAGCAGCTTATCGTACGAGCAGTACTTC. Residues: CASSLSYEQYF. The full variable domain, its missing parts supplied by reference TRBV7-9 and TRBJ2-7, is DTGVSQNPRHKITKRGQNVTFRCDPISEHNRLYWYRQTLGQGPEFLTYFQNEAQLEKSRLLSDRFSAERPKGSFSTLEIQRTEQGDSAMYLCASSLSYEQYFGPGTRLTVT.

The CDR3 nucleotides read TGTGCCAGCCACAGAGGAGGCGTGGGTTTCTACGAGCAGTACTTC. Protein sequence: CASHRGGVGFYEQYF. The rearrangement links TRBV6-6 to TRBJ2-7; TRBD2 might be the D (5 bases). The CDR3 is 15 residues long. Per germline, CDR1 MNHNY and CDR2 SVGAGI (reference sequence). Trimming removed 8 bases from V and 3 bases from J, with 20 bases in between.